These T cell receptor beta chains were read from a single sample in a study of CD8 T cells in Susac syndrome. TCRdb reprocessed the immunoSEQ multiplex PCR reads with MiXCR, giving one entry per CDR3 protein. Here the sample spans about 210,000 distinct CDR3 sequences, 85% to 95% being singletons. Sequencing input: CD4+ T cells from PBMCs. The source of these receptors is a human donor in good health. Both conserved end residues are part of each CDR3. Each record gives: V gene, J gene, clone size, D gene, CDR3 protein, CDR3 DNA. The D gene is left open where the match is weak. A clone size is listed for some rows: how often the clone was seen (once, few, many), or a class if it is expanded.

v_gene: TRBV5-1; j_gene: TRBJ2-3; abundance: NA; d_gene: NA; CDR3aa: CASSSADSTDTQYF; CDR3nt: TGCGCCAGCAGCTCCGCCGACAGCACAGATACGCAGTATTTT
v_gene: TRBV3-1; j_gene: TRBJ1-5; abundance: NA; d_gene: TRBD1; CDR3aa: CASSLSGGQSLNQPQHF; CDR3nt: TGTGCCAGCAGCCTCAGCGGGGGACAGTCTCTGAATCAGCCCCAGCATTTT
v_gene: TRBV20-1; j_gene: TRBJ2-1; abundance: NA; d_gene: TRBD2; CDR3aa: CSAKGLAGPNEQFF; CDR3nt: TGCAGTGCTAAAGGACTAGCGGGCCCCAATGAGCAGTTCTTC
v_gene: TRBV7-2; j_gene: TRBJ1-1; abundance: NA; d_gene: NA; CDR3aa: CASSSTQKNTEAFF; CDR3nt: TGTGCCAGCAGCTCAACACAGAAGAACACTGAAGCTTTCTTT
v_gene: TRBV29-1; j_gene: TRBJ2-1; abundance: NA; d_gene: NA; CDR3aa: CSGTPTYNEQFF; CDR3nt: TGCAGCGGGACACCAACCTACAATGAGCAGTTCTTC
v_gene: TRBV7-9; j_gene: TRBJ2-3; abundance: NA; d_gene: NA; CDR3aa: CASSPWGADTDTQYF; CDR3nt: TGTGCCAGCAGCCCTTGGGGAGCAGACACAGATACGCAGTATTTT
v_gene: TRBV30; j_gene: TRBJ1-2; abundance: NA; d_gene: NA; CDR3aa: CALTGGVFGGYTF; CDR3nt: TGTGCCCTTACAGGTGGGGTGTTTGGGGGCTACACCTTC
v_gene: TRBV12-5; j_gene: TRBJ2-7; abundance: NA; d_gene: NA; CDR3aa: CASGLALTSPAYEQYF; CDR3nt: TGTGCTAGTGGTTTGGCCCTTACCTCCCCAGCGTACGAGCAGTACTTC
v_gene: TRBV14; j_gene: TRBJ2-1; abundance: NA; d_gene: TRBD1; CDR3aa: CASSQDKQGSSYNEQFF; CDR3nt: TGTGCCAGCAGCCAAGATAAACAGGGGAGCTCCTACAATGAGCAGTTCTTC
v_gene: TRBV23-1; j_gene: TRBJ2-1; abundance: NA; d_gene: TRBD2; CDR3aa: CASTLAGAGNEQFF; CDR3nt: TGCGCCAGCACACTAGCGGGAGCGGGCAATGAGCAGTTCTTC
v_gene: TRBV5-1; j_gene: TRBJ2-1; abundance: NA; d_gene: NA; CDR3aa: CASSPDLGYNEQFF; CDR3nt: TGCGCCAGCAGCCCGGACTTAGGGTACAATGAGCAGTTCTTC
v_gene: TRBV29-1; j_gene: TRBJ2-2; abundance: NA; d_gene: TRBD2; CDR3aa: CSVRTSTGELFF; CDR3nt: TGCAGCGTGCGGACTAGCACCGGGGAGCTGTTTTTT
v_gene: TRBV10-3; j_gene: TRBJ1-1; abundance: NA; d_gene: NA; CDR3aa: CAIRVRGTDTEAFF; CDR3nt: TGTGCCATCAGAGTTCGGGGAACGGACACTGAAGCTTTCTTT
v_gene: TRBV5-1; j_gene: TRBJ2-7; abundance: NA; d_gene: NA; CDR3aa: CASRWGAAYEQYF; CDR3nt: TGCGCCAGCAGGTGGGGGGCCGCCTACGAGCAGTACTTC
v_gene: TRBV29-1; j_gene: TRBJ2-1; abundance: NA; d_gene: NA; CDR3aa: CSVEDSGGGPSYNEQFF; CDR3nt: TGCAGCGTTGAAGATTCAGGGGGGGGACCCTCCTACAATGAGCAGTTCTTC
v_gene: TRBV29-1; j_gene: TRBJ1-2; abundance: NA; d_gene: NA; CDR3aa: CSVAHPGYTF; CDR3nt: TGCAGCGTTGCTCACCCCGGCTACACCTTC
v_gene: TRBV3-1; j_gene: TRBJ1-6; abundance: NA; d_gene: NA; CDR3aa: CASSQDHSPLHF; CDR3nt: TGTGCCAGCAGCCAAGACCATTCACCCCTCCACTTT
v_gene: TRBV29-1; j_gene: TRBJ1-4; abundance: NA; d_gene: NA; CDR3aa: CSVETDNEKLFF; CDR3nt: TGCAGCGTTGAAACAGACAATGAAAAACTGTTTTTT
v_gene: TRBV9; j_gene: TRBJ2-5; abundance: NA; d_gene: NA; CDR3aa: CASSGVREIGVTQYF; CDR3nt: TGTGCCAGCAGCGGTGTACGGGAAATCGGCGTGACCCAGTACTTC
v_gene: TRBV20-1; j_gene: TRBJ1-6; abundance: NA; d_gene: NA; CDR3aa: CSASDTGTARSPLHF; CDR3nt: TGCAGTGCTAGTGACACCGGGACTGCCCGTTCACCCCTCCACTTT
v_gene: TRBV27; j_gene: TRBJ2-5; abundance: NA; d_gene: NA; CDR3aa: CASARRNQETQYF; CDR3nt: TGTGCCAGCGCCCGGAGGAACCAAGAGACCCAGTACTTC
v_gene: TRBV6-5; j_gene: TRBJ1-2; abundance: NA; d_gene: NA; CDR3aa: CASSYRVDSPGGYTF; CDR3nt: TGTGCCAGCAGTTACCGTGTGGACAGTCCGGGAGGCTACACCTTC
v_gene: TRBV2; j_gene: TRBJ1-2; abundance: NA; d_gene: NA; CDR3aa: CASRVGPYGYTF; CDR3nt: TGTGCCAGCAGGGTCGGACCCTATGGCTACACCTTC
v_gene: TRBV25-1; j_gene: TRBJ2-5; abundance: NA; d_gene: NA; CDR3aa: CASSEGLRQETQYF; CDR3nt: TGTGCCAGCAGCGAAGGGTTGCGACAAGAGACCCAGTACTTC
v_gene: TRBV3-1; j_gene: TRBJ2-5; abundance: NA; d_gene: NA; CDR3aa: CASSQPAQRQETQYF; CDR3nt: TGTGCCAGCAGCCAGCCCGCACAGAGACAAGAGACCCAGTACTTC
v_gene: TRBV5-1; j_gene: TRBJ2-7; abundance: NA; d_gene: NA; CDR3aa: CASRTGSSSYEQYF; CDR3nt: TGCGCCAGCAGGACAGGTTCGAGCTCCTACGAGCAGTACTTC
v_gene: TRBV29-1; j_gene: TRBJ1-2; abundance: once; d_gene: NA; CDR3aa: CSVVEGFGYTF; CDR3nt: TGCAGCGTTGTAGAGGGTTTCGGCTACACCTTC
v_gene: TRBV3-1; j_gene: TRBJ2-2; abundance: few; d_gene: NA; CDR3aa: CASSQDFGELFF; CDR3nt: TGTGCCAGCAGCCAAGATTTTGGGGAGCTGTTTTTT
v_gene: TRBV19; j_gene: TRBJ1-5; abundance: few; d_gene: NA; CDR3aa: CASSRGSNQPQHF; CDR3nt: TGTGCCAGTAGCCGGGGGAGCAATCAGCCCCAGCATTTT
v_gene: TRBV5-1; j_gene: TRBJ2-1; abundance: NA; d_gene: TRBD2; CDR3aa: CASSTGTSGWSSYNEQFF; CDR3nt: TGCGCCAGCAGCACCGGGACTAGCGGATGGAGCTCCTACAATGAGCAGTTCTTC
v_gene: TRBV5-4; j_gene: TRBJ2-7; abundance: NA; d_gene: NA; CDR3aa: CASSPRGGTYEQYF; CDR3nt: TGTGCCAGCAGCCCCCGGGGAGGAACCTACGAGCAGTACTTC